This TCR beta chain originates from a study of blood T cell repertoires in COVID-19. Original processing methods: Nucleated cell counts were estimated from reference gene primer amplification. TCRdb keeps only in-frame clones here, not all; method: immunoSEQ multiplex PCR. The V and J calls and the clone size are those of that table, but D and trimming were determined from the DNA. The profile shows approximately 190,000 clones, 84% of them singletons. Enrollees, about 18 to 89 years old, lived in some 24 US areas. Participants in the exposed group had met a COVID-19 case in the 2 weeks before joining the study. This clone has only one observation. This receptor was obtained from a woman in her twenties or thirties who had been exposed to COVID-19. The specimen was PBMCs or T cells enriched from blood (not recorded which).

For the CDR3, the DNA is TGTGCCTGGAGTGTACAGGAGAGTAGGAACACTGAAGCTTTCTTT. The encoded protein is CAWSVQESRNTEAFF. This chain uses TRBV30 with TRBJ1-1, with a tentative D call TRBD1 (5 bases). V was clipped by 0 bases and J by 1 base, with 12 bases between them. Germline values: CDR1 GTSNPN, CDR2 SVGIG (reference sequence). The CDR3 consists of 15 residues.